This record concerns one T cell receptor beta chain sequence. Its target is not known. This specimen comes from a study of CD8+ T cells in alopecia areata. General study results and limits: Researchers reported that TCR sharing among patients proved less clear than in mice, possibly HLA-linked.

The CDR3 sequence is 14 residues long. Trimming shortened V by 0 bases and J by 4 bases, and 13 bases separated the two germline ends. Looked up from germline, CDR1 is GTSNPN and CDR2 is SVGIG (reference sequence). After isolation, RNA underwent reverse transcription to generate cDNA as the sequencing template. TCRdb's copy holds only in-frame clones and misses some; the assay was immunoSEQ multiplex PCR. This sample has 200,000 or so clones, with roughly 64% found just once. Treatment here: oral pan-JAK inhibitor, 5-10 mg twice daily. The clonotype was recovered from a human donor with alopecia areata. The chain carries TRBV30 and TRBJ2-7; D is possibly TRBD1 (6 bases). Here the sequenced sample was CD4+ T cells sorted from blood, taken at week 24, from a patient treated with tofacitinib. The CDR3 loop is CAWSVPQGPYEQYF. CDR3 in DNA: TGTGCCTGGAGTGTACCCCAGGGGCCTTACGAGCAGTACTTC.